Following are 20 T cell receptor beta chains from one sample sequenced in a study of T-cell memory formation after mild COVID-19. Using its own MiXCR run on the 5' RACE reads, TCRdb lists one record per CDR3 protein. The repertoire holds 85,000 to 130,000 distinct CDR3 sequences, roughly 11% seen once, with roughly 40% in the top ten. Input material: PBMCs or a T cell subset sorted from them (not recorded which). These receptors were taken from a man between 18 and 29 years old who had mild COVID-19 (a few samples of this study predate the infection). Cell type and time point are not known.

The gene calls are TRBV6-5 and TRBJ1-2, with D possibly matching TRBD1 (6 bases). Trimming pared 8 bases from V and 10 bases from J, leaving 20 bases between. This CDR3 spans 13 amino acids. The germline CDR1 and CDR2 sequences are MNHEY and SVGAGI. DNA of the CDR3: TGTGCCAGCTGGAACGGACAGCTAAGACACTACACCTTC. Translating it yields CASWNGQLRHYTF.

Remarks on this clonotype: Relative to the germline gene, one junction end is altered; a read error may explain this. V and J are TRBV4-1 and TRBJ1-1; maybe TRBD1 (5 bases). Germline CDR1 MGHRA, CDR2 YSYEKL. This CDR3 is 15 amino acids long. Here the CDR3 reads CASSHPGLEGTEAFF. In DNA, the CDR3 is TGCGCCAGCAGCCACCCGGGGCTCGAGGGAACTGAAGCCTTCTTT.

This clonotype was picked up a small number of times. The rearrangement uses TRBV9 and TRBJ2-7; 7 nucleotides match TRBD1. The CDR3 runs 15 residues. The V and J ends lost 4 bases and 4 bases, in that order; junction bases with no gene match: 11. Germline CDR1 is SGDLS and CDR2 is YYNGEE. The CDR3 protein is CASSLRTGGRYEQYF. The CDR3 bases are TGTGCCAGCAGCCTGAGGACAGGCGGGCGTTACGAGCAGTACTTC.

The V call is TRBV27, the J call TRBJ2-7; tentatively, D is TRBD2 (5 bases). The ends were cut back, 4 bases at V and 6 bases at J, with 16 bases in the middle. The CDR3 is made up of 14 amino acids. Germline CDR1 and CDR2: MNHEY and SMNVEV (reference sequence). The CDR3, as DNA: TGTGCCAGCAGTTCCCGAGGGTGGGCGGCCGAGCAGTACGTC. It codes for CASSSRGWAAEQYV.

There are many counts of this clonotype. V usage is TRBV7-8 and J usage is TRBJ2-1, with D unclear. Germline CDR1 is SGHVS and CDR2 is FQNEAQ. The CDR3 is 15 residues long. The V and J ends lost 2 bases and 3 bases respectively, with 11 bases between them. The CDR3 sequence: CASSLRSDDYNEQFF. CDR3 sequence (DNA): TGTGCCAGCAGCTTACGGTCGGATGACTACAATGAGCAGTTCTTC.

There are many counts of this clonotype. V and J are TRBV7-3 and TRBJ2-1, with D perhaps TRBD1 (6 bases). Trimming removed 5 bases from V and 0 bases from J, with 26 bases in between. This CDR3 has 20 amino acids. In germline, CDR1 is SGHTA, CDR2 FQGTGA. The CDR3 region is CASSTRRLLPRGNSYNEQFF. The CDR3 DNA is TGTGCCAGCAGCACCAGACGGTTACTACCCAGGGGAAACTCCTACAATGAGCAGTTCTTC.

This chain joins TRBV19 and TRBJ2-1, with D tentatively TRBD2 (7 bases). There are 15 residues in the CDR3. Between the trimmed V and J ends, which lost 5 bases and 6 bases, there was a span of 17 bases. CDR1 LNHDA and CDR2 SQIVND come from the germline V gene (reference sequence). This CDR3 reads CASSVRDKRGNEQFF. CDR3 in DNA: TGTGCCAGTAGTGTCCGGGACAAGCGGGGCAATGAGCAGTTCTTC.

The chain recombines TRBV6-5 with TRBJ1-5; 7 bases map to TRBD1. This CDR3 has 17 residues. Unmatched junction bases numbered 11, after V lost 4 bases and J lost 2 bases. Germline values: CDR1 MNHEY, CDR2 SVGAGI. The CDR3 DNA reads TGTGCCAGCAGTTTCACCCCTCCCGGGACAGGCAATCAGCCCCAGCATTTT. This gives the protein CASSFTPPGTGNQPQHF.

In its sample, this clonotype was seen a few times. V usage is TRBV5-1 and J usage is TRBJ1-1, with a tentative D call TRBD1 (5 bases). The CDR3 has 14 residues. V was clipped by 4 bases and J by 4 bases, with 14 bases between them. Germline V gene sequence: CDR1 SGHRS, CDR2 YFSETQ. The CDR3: CASSIGTQITEAFF. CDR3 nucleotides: TGCGCCAGCAGCATCGGGACCCAGATCACTGAAGCTTTCTTT.

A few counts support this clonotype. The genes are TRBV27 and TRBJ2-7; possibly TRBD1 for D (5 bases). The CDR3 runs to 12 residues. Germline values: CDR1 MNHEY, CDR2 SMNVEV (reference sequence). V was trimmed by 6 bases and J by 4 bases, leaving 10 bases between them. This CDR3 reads CASRRGPYEQYF. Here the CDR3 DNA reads TGTGCCAGCAGAAGGGGTCCTTACGAGCAGTACTTC.

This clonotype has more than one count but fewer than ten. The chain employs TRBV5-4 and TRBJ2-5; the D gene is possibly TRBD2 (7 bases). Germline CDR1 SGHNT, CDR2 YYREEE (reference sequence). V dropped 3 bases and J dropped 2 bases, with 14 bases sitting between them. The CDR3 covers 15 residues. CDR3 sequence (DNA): TGTGCCAGCAGCTCAACGGGGGGCGAACAAGAGACCCAGTACTTC. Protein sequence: CASSSTGGEQETQYF.

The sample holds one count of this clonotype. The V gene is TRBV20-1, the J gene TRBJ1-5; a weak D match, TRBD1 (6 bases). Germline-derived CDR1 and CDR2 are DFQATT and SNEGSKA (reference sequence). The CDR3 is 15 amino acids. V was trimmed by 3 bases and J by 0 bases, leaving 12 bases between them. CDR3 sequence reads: CSASLTGYSNQPQHF. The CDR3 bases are TGCAGTGCTAGTTTGACAGGCTATAGCAATCAGCCCCAGCATTTT.

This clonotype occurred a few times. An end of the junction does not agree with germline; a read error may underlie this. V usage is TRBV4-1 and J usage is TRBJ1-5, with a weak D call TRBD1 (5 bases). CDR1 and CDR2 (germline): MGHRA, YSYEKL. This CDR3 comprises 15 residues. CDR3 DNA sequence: TGCGCCAGCAGCCAAGATGGGACGTCTAATCTGCCCCAGCATTTT. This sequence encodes CASSQDGTSNLPQHF.

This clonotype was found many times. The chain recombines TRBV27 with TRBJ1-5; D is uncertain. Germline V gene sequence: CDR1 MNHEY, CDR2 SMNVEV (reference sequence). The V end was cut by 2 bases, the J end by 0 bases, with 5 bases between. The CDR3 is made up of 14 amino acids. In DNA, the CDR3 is TGTGCCAGCAGTTTAGGGGATAGCAATCAGCCCCAGCATTTT. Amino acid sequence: CASSLGDSNQPQHF.

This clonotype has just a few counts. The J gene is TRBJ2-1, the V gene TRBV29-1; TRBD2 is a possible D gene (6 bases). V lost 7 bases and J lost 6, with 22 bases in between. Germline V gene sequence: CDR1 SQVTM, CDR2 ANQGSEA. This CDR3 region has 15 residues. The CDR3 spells CSAAGGRPRVNEQFF. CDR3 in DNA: TGCAGCGCCGCCGGGGGACGACCTAGGGTCAATGAGCAGTTCTTC.

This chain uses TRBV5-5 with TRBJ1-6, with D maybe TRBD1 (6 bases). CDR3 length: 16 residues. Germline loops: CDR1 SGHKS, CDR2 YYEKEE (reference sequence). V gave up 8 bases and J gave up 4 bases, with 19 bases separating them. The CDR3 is CASSDAQGGYNSPLHF. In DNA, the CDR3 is TGTGCCAGTTCGGACGCCCAAGGGGGTTATAATTCACCCCTCCACTTT. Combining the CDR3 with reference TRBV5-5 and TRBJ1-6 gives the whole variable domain DAGVTQSPTHLIKTRGQQVTLRCSPISGHKSVSWYQQVLGQGPQFIFQYYEKEERGRGNFPDRFSARQFPNYSSELNVNALLLGDSALYLCASSDAQGGYNSPLHFGNGTRLTVT.

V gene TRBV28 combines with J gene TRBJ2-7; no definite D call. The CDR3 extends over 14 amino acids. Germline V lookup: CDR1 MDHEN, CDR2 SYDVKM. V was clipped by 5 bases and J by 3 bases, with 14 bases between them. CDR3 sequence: CASSLGPIGYEQYV. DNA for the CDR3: TGTGCCAGCAGTCTAGGACCCATCGGCTACGAGCAGTACGTC.

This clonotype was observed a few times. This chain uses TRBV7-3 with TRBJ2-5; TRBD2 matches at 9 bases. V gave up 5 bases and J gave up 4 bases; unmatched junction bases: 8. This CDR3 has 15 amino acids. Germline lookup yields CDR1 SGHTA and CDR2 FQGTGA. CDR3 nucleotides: TGTGCCAGCAGCCGGTTGGGCGGGGGGGCAGAGACCCAGTACTTC. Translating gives CASSRLGGGAETQYF.

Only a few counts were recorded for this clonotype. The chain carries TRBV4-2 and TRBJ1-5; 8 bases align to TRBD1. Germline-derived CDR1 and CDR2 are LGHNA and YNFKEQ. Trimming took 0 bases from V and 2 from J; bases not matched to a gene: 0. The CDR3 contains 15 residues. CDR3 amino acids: CASSQEQGGNQPQHF. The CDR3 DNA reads TGTGCCAGCAGCCAAGAACAGGGGGGCAATCAGCCCCAGCATTTT.

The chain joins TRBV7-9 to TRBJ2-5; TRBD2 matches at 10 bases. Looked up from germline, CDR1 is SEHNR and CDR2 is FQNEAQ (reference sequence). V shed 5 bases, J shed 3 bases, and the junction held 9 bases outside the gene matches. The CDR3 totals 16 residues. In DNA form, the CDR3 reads TGTGCCAGCAGCAACCTAGCGGGGGAAAGTAAAGAGACCCAGTACTTC. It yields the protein CASSNLAGESKETQYF.